The subject of this entry is one TCR beta chain. The antigen is unknown. The data derive from a study of T cells after yellow fever vaccination. Study at large: Some fractions had low cell numbers, and these were prepared with SMART-Seq v4 Ultra Low Input. Study-level results: Weaker overall, the secondary response nonetheless peaked faster (day 5 versus 15).

This CDR3 region has 14 residues. J gave up 2 bases and V 3 bases, and 5 bases lay outside the gene matches. Germline values: CDR1 DFQATT, CDR2 SNEGSKA (reference sequence). Via MiXCR, TCRdb re-called the 5' RACE reads, giving one row per CDR3 protein. The sample consists of approximately 300,000 distinct CDR3 sequences, 13% of them appearing once. The chain combines TRBV20-1 with TRBJ2-3; 7 nucleotides agree with TRBD1. Here the sequenced sample was CD4+ T cells sorted from PBMCs, taken 45 days after the yellow fever booster vaccination. The sequence derives from a man between 25 and 39 years old who received the YFV17D yellow fever vaccine. DNA for the CDR3: TGCAGTGCTAGTCCGACAGGGTTCACAGATACGCAGTATTTT. Its translation: CSASPTGFTDTQYF.